Presented here are 26 T cell receptor beta chains from one specimen sequenced in a study of T cell responses to AZD1222 COVID-19 vaccine. Generated by immunoSEQ multiplex PCR, the TCRdb table keeps only in-frame clones and is missing some. The data show about 150,000 clones, 80% to 95% seen once. The sequencing here drew on peripheral blood, taken on day 0 of AZD1222 vaccination. The receptor set was obtained from an adult in good health.

The chain joins TRBV9 to TRBJ1-3; D remains ambiguous. Germline CDR1 and CDR2: SGDLS and YYNGEE. The CDR3 has 15 amino acids. V lost 0 bases to trimming and J lost 3 bases, with 10 bases between them. CDR3: CASSVGTASGNTIYF. The DNA for the CDR3 is TGTGCCAGCAGCGTAGGTACAGCGAGTGGAAACACCATATATTTT.

This clone is a singleton in its sample. This chain joins TRBV6-4 and TRBJ2-3; TRBD2 aligns across 9 bases. Unmatched junction bases numbered 6, after V lost 4 bases and J lost 1 base. This CDR3 has 16 amino acids. Germline V CDR1 and CDR2: MRHNA, SNTAGT. The CDR3 DNA sequence: TGTGCCAGCAGTGCCAACATAGCGGGGGGCACAGATACGCAGTATTTT. This sequence encodes CASSANIAGGTDTQYF.

The rearrangement uses TRBV19 and TRBJ1-2; maybe TRBD1 (6 bases). Per germline, CDR1 LNHDA and CDR2 SQIVND (reference sequence). Trimming removed 0 bases from V and 8 bases from J, with 16 bases in between. The CDR3 loop spans 15 amino acids. CDR3 sequence (DNA): TGTGCCAGTAGTATAGATCCAGGACAGCCCTCGGGCTACACCTTC. It codes for CASSIDPGQPSGYTF.

V usage is TRBV30 and J usage is TRBJ2-7, with D hard to call. The CDR3 sequence is 13 residues long. Trimming stripped 3 bases from V and 3 bases from J, with 12 bases between. CDR1 GTSNPN and CDR2 SVGIG come from the germline V gene (reference sequence). The CDR3 protein is CAWREASYYEQYF. CDR3 in DNA: TGTGCCTGGAGAGAGGCAAGCTACTACGAGCAGTACTTC.

The chain employs TRBV19 and TRBJ2-1; the D is unclear. Trimming removed 3 bases at V and 4 bases at J, with 7 bases between. The CDR3 spans 13 residues. Per the germline V gene, CDR1 is LNHDA and CDR2 is SQIVND (reference sequence). The CDR3 sequence: CASSMTDYNEQFF. As DNA, the CDR3 is TGTGCCAGTAGTATGACCGATTACAATGAGCAGTTCTTC.

V usage is TRBV6-5 and J usage is TRBJ1-2, with D unresolved. Germline assignment: CDR1 MNHEY and CDR2 SVGAGI. The CDR3 has 16 amino acids. V dropped 2 bases and J dropped 4 bases, with 17 bases sitting between them. CDR3 residues: CASSYVFGENSYGYTF. Written as DNA, the CDR3 is TGTGCCAGCAGTTACGTTTTTGGGGAAAACTCCTATGGCTACACCTTC.

This clone appeared once. The chain has TRBV3-1 (or the pseudogene TRBV3-2) and TRBJ2-5, with 15 bases that match TRBD2. The germline CDR1 and CDR2 sequences are LGHDT and YNNKEL (reference sequence). J lost 4 bases, V lost 3 bases, and 6 bases had no gene match. The CDR3 consists of 17 residues. CDR3 region: CASSHGTSGGLIETQYF. DNA of the CDR3: TGTGCCAGCAGCCATGGGACTAGCGGGGGGCTGATAGAGACCCAGTACTTC.

This sequence joins TRBV2 and TRBJ2-5; D might be TRBD2 (6 bases). This CDR3 comprises 14 residues. Germline V gene sequence: CDR1 SNHLY, CDR2 FYNNEI. V shed 4 bases and J shed 5 bases, with 14 bases lying between them. CDR3 sequence (DNA): TGTGCCAGCAGTGGTGGCAGAGGGAGGGAGACCCAGTACTTC. Protein product: CASSGGRGRETQYF. Full variable domain (remainder filled in from reference TRBV2 and TRBJ2-5): EPEVTQTPSHQVTQMGQEVILRCVPISNHLYFYWYRQILGQKVEFLVSFYNNEISEKSEIFDDQFSVERPDGSNFTLKIRSTKLEDSAMYFCASSGGRGRETQYFGPGTRLLVL.

The chain recombines TRBV18 with TRBJ1-2; D unclear. Trimming took off 3 bases at V and 4 bases at J, with 12 bases between the two ends. The CDR3 runs to 14 residues. CDR1 KGHSH and CDR2 LQKENI come from the germline V gene. CDR3 DNA: TGTGCCAGCTCACCGAGGACGGAACCCTATGGCTACACCTTC. This translates into CASSPRTEPYGYTF.

This clone was picked up one time. The J gene is TRBJ2-3, the V gene TRBV7-8; D gene unclear. Trimming removed 5 bases from V and 2 bases from J, with 14 bases in between. From germline, CDR1 is SGHVS and CDR2 FQNEAQ. CDR3 length equals 15 residues. As DNA, the CDR3 is TGTGCCAGCAGCAAAGAGCACCAATTCACAGATACGCAGTATTTT. Translated, it gives CASSKEHQFTDTQYF. The complete variable domain, with remaining parts taken from reference TRBV7-8 and TRBJ2-3, reads GAGVSQSPRYKVAKRGQDVALRCDPISGHVSLFWYQQALGQGPEFLTYFQNEAQLDKSGLPSDRFFAERPEGSVSTLKIQRTQQEDSAVYLCASSKEHQFTDTQYFGPGTRLTVL.

This chain joins TRBV12-3 or TRBV12-4 and TRBJ1-1; D remains ambiguous. This CDR3 contains 13 residues. V shed 3 bases and J shed 3 bases, with 8 bases lying between them. The CDR3 DNA sequence: TGTGCCAGCAGTTTGGTAGGGCACACTGAAGCTTTCTTT. This gives the protein CASSLVGHTEAFF.

The rearrangement uses TRBV24-1 and TRBJ2-7, with D maybe TRBD2 (6 bases). CDR3 size: 16 residues. Deletions cut 5 bases from V and 0 bases from J, with 16 bases between. CDR1 KGHDR and CDR2 SFDVKD come from the germline V gene. The CDR3 region is CATSVPFREDSYEQYF. In DNA, the CDR3 is TGTGCCACCAGTGTTCCCTTCAGGGAGGACTCCTACGAGCAGTACTTC.

V gene TRBV15 combines with J gene TRBJ1-4, with TRBD1 matching 8 bases. CDR1 and CDR2 (germline): LNHNV, YYDKDF (reference sequence). Trimming removed 0 bases from V and 3 bases from J; junction bases left unmatched: 0. CDR3 size: 15 residues. CDR3 DNA sequence: TGTGCCACCAGCAGAGAGGGACAGGCTAATGAAAAACTGTTTTTT. It yields the protein CATSREGQANEKLFF.

This chain joins TRBV5-4 and TRBJ1-5; D remains unclear. V was trimmed by 6 bases and J by 4 bases, leaving 11 bases between them. Germline V lookup: CDR1 SGHNT, CDR2 YYREEE (reference sequence). CDR3 length equals 13 residues. In nucleotides, the CDR3 is TGTGCCAGCACCTCCGGGCCAAATCAGCCCCAGCATTTT. It translates to CASTSGPNQPQHF.

The rearrangement joins TRBV10-3 to TRBJ2-1; no clear D. The CDR3 sequence is 11 residues long. V lost 7 bases, J lost 13 bases, and 14 bases lay in between. CDR1 is ENHRY, CDR2 SYGVKD, per germline. In DNA form, the CDR3 reads TGTGCCATCAAGGGTGCGGAATTTCAGTTCTTC. Translating gives CAIKGAEFQFF.

This chain links TRBV19 with TRBJ1-2; 9 nucleotides agree with TRBD1. The CDR3 covers 13 residues. V trimming: 4 bases; J trimming: 3 bases; junction bases outside the gene matches: 0. CDR1 is LNHDA, CDR2 SQIVND, per germline (reference sequence). The CDR3 sequence: CASSRTGDYGYTF. In DNA, the CDR3 is TGTGCCAGTAGTAGGACAGGGGACTATGGCTACACCTTC.

The chain employs TRBV11-1 and TRBJ1-2; TRBD1 aligns across 7 bases. Germline V gene lookup returns CDR1 SGHAT and CDR2 FQDESV (reference sequence). The CDR3 totals 13 residues. The V segment lost 8 bases and the J segment 6 bases; nucleotides outside the gene matches: 9. The CDR3 loop is CASALQGTDGYTF. The DNA for the CDR3 is TGTGCCAGCGCTCTTCAGGGGACAGATGGCTACACCTTC.

The rearrangement links TRBV3-1 (or the pseudogene TRBV3-2) to TRBJ2-7, with D hard to call. CDR1 is LGHDT, CDR2 YNNKEL, per germline (reference sequence). Trimming left V 3 bases short and J 9 bases short, with 12 bases between. The CDR3 spans 12 residues. CDR3 loop: CASSQAGGAQYF. The CDR3 DNA reads as TGTGCCAGCAGCCAGGCCGGTGGAGCGCAGTACTTC.

This chain connects TRBV10-2 to TRBJ1-6; D is ambiguous. Germline CDR1 is WSHSY and CDR2 is SAAADI. The length of the CDR3 is 12 residues. V was cut by 9 bases and J by 9 bases, with 12 bases left in between. CDR3 sequence reads: CASQTESSPLHF. The CDR3 DNA reads TGCGCCAGTCAGACGGAGAGTTCACCCCTCCACTTT.

The rearrangement joins TRBV5-4 to TRBJ2-2, with TRBD2 as a possible D gene (6 bases). Germline CDR1 SGHNT, CDR2 YYREEE (reference sequence). Deletions cut 4 bases from V and 5 bases from J, with 18 bases between. This CDR3 contains 16 residues. The CDR3 sequence: CASSKKVAVDTGELFF. CDR3 bases: TGTGCCAGCAGCAAGAAGGTAGCGGTAGATACCGGGGAGCTGTTTTTT.

This clone was counted only a few times. This sequence joins TRBV6-6 and TRBJ2-7; 12 bases map to TRBD2. Germline loops: CDR1 MNHNY, CDR2 SVGAGI (reference sequence). This CDR3 region has 15 residues. The V segment lost 6 bases and the J segment 2 bases; nucleotides outside the gene matches: 5. CDR3 sequence reads: CASRPSSGRAYEQYF. In DNA, the CDR3 is TGTGCCAGCAGACCCTCTAGCGGGAGGGCCTACGAGCAGTACTTC.

As DNA, the CDR3 is TGTGCCAGTAGTGAGAGGGTTTATCAAAACATTCAGTACTTC. It translates to CASSERVYQNIQYF. The chain combines TRBV19 with TRBJ2-4; D perhaps matches TRBD2 (5 bases). Trimming removed 5 bases at V and 5 bases at J, with 13 bases between. This CDR3 is 14 amino acids long. Germline CDR1 is LNHDA and CDR2 is SQIVND (reference sequence).

The chain recombines TRBV19 with TRBJ2-7; tentative D call: TRBD1 (5 bases). The germline gives CDR1 LNHDA, CDR2 SQIVND (reference sequence). The length of the CDR3 is 14 residues. The germline V and J ends were trimmed by 5 bases and 4 bases, with 15 bases remaining between them. The CDR3 loop reads CASSGLGARYEQYF. CDR3 coding DNA: TGTGCCAGTAGTGGCCTTGGGGCTAGGTACGAGCAGTACTTC.

The rearrangement joins TRBV7-4 to TRBJ2-5, with TRBD2 matching 7 bases. V shed 1 base and J 4 bases; nucleotides not matched to a gene: 12. Looked up from germline, CDR1 is SGHVT and CDR2 is SQSDAQ. This CDR3 region has 17 residues. CDR3: CASSLGPWGGRVETQYF. Written as DNA, the CDR3 is TGTGCCAGCAGCTTAGGACCTTGGGGGGGGAGGGTAGAGACCCAGTACTTC.

The rearrangement joins TRBV7-9 to TRBJ2-7; 7 bases align to TRBD1. In germline, CDR1 is SEHNR, CDR2 FQNEAQ (reference sequence). The CDR3 consists of 15 residues. The junction had 12 bases not matched to a gene; V was cut back by 5 bases and J by 5 bases. CDR3 DNA sequence: TGTGCCAGCAGCACCGACAGGGTGTCCTTCGACGAGCAGTACTTC. Its translation: CASSTDRVSFDEQYF.

The chain has TRBV2 and TRBJ1-6; tentatively, D is TRBD1 (6 bases). Trimming cost V 4 bases and J 7 bases, with 14 bases left between them. CDR3 length equals 15 residues. Looked up from germline, CDR1 is SNHLY and CDR2 is FYNNEI. The CDR3 coding sequence is TGTGCCAGCAGTGTCGGGGACAAAGGGAATTCACCCCTCCACTTT. Residues: CASSVGDKGNSPLHF.